The clone carrying this T cell receptor beta chain was counted many times. MiXCR, applied by TCRdb to the reads, yields one record per CDR3 protein. The sample yields around 530,000 distinct CDR3 sequences, more than 25% seen once. The record originates from a study of T cell repertoires in cytomegalovirus infection. This CDR3 contains 17 residues. After removal of 9 bases from V and 0 bases from J, the junction contained 9 bases not matched to a gene. CDR1 and CDR2 from the germline V gene are MDHEN and SYDVKM. V is TRBV28 and J is TRBJ2-6; 9 positions agree with TRBD1. The TCR was taken from a human donor in good health (CMV status not recorded). Some clones in this sample may be carry-over from other donors' samples. Sequences were obtained from PBMCs. CDR3 in amino acids: CASSPGQGRSGANVLTF. DNA of the CDR3: TGTGCCAGTAGCCCGGGACAGGGCCGCTCTGGGGCCAACGTCCTGACTTTC.